Presented here are 3 T cell receptor beta chains from one specimen sequenced in a study of control samples from healthy donors and cancer patients. The repertoire was sequenced with immunoSEQ multiplex PCR; TCRdb's copy has only in-frame clones and lacks some. The sample records 100,000 to 150,000 clones, 92% being singletons. Sequencing input: blood. These receptors all come from a woman aged 50 to 60 in good health.

This chain joins TRBV28 and TRBJ1-5; a weak D match, TRBD1 (5 bases). With 8 bases removed from V and 5 bases from J, the gap between germline ends came to 13 bases. Germline CDR1 and CDR2: MDHEN and SYDVKM. This CDR3 region has 13 residues. This CDR3 reads CASATGVDQPQHF. The DNA of the CDR3 is TGTGCCAGCGCCACGGGGGTAGATCAGCCCCAGCATTTT.

This rearrangement joins TRBV19 to TRBJ1-1; no firm D call. V was trimmed by 5 bases and J by 1 base, leaving 11 bases between them. Germline CDR1 is LNHDA and CDR2 is SQIVND (reference sequence). The CDR3 contains 14 residues. CDR3 sequence reads: CASSVSAANTEAFF. The CDR3 DNA is TGTGCCAGTAGTGTATCCGCTGCGAACACTGAAGCTTTCTTT.

This chain uses TRBV7-2 with TRBJ1-6, with TRBD1 matching over 7 bases. The CDR3 runs to 16 residues. Trimming took 1 base from V and 9 from J; bases not matched to a gene: 9. Germline V gives CDR1 SGHTA, CDR2 FQGNSA. CDR3 bases: TGTGCCAGCAGCTTAGTAACCCCAGGGGGAGTTTCACCCCTCCACTTT. Its protein product is CASSLVTPGGVSPLHF.